The T cell receptor (beta chain) under discussion was sequenced for a study of T cell responses to AZD1222 COVID-19 vaccine. Sequenced by immunoSEQ multiplex PCR; TCRdb stores in-frame clones only, minus some. This table holds over 90,000 clones, about four fifths found once. Study-level findings and limits: Reportedly, nearly half the spike-specific TCRs target unmutated variant regions.

Concerning this clone itself: The target antigen is unknown.

V was cut by 3 bases and J by 6 bases, with 14 bases left in between. Germline values: CDR1 SGHNT, CDR2 YENEEA. The CDR3 runs 14 residues. Here the sequenced sample was peripheral blood, taken on day 0 of AZD1222 vaccination. The TCR originated in an adult in good health. The chain links TRBV11-3 to TRBJ2-5; D unclear. CDR3: CASSLSVFYQTQYF. Written as DNA, the CDR3 is TGTGCCAGCAGCTTGAGTGTGTTCTACCAGACCCAGTACTTC. Full variable domain (rest looked up from reference TRBV11-3 and TRBJ2-5): EAGVVQSPRYKIIEKKQPVAFWCNPISGHNTLYWYLQNLGQGPELLIRYENEEAVDDSQLPKDRFSAERLKGVDSTLKIQPAELGDSAVYLCASSLSVFYQTQYFGPGTRLLVL.